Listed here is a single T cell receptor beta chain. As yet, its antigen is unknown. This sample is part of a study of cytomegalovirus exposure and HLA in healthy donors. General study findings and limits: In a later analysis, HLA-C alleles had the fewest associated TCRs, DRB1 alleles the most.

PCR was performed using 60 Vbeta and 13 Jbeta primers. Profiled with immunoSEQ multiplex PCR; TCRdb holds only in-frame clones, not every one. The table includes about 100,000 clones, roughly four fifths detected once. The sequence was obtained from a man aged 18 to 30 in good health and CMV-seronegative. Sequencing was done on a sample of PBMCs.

This CDR3 is CASKTGDYGYTF. As DNA, the CDR3 is TGTGCCAGTAAGACAGGGGACTATGGCTACACCTTC. V gene TRBV19 combines with J gene TRBJ1-2, with 8 bases identical to TRBD1. V lost 7 bases and J lost 3; bases outside the gene matches: 1. CDR1 and CDR2 from the germline V gene are LNHDA and SQIVND (reference sequence). The CDR3 length is 12 residues. The full variable domain, in which reference TRBV19 and TRBJ1-2 provide the parts outside the CDR3, is DGGITQSPKYLFRKEGQNVTLSCEQNLNHDAMYWYRQDPGQGLRLIYYSQIVNDFQKGDIAEGYSVSREKKESFPLTVTSAQKNPTAFYLCASKTGDYGYTFGSGTRLTVV.